This record covers a single TCR beta chain. This specimen comes from a study of blood T cell repertoires in COVID-19. Turning to the study itself: T cells, B-cell-depleted T cells, or PBMCs supplied cDNA or gDNA.

The germline V gene has CDR1 MDHEN and CDR2 SYDVKM. J lost 6 bases, V lost 4 bases, and 12 bases had no gene match. The CDR3 totals 17 residues. Method: immunoSEQ multiplex PCR; TCRdb's copy keeps in-frame clones and lacks some. The top ten clones hold around 6% of a sample with almost 250,000 clones, roughly 86% of them seen once. This TCR derives from an elderly woman with COVID-19, enrolled during active disease. The V gene is TRBV28, the J gene TRBJ1-3; 10 nucleotides match TRBD1. The sample consisted of peripheral blood. CDR3 loop: CASSSIDRGRFPNTIYF. Written as DNA, the CDR3 is TGTGCCAGCAGTTCGATCGACAGGGGGCGCTTCCCAAACACCATATATTTT. The complete variable domain, with remaining parts taken from reference TRBV28 and TRBJ1-3, reads DVKVTQSSRYLVKRTGEKVFLECVQDMDHENMFWYRQDPGLGLRLIYFSYDVKMKEKGDIPEGYSVSREKKERFSLILESASTNQTSMYLCASSSIDRGRFPNTIYFGEGSWLTVV.